This TCR beta chain is drawn from a study of blood T cell repertoires in COVID-19. About the research overall: Samples taken during acute and convalescent COVID-19 were collected in the United States, Italy and Spain.

Clones were read by immunoSEQ multiplex PCR, and TCRdb kept only the in-frame ones, dropping some. The table has 200,000 to 300,000 clones, 70% to 90% seen once. The CDR3 sequence is 12 residues long. V dropped 5 bases and J dropped 4 bases, with 10 bases sitting between them. Germline CDR1 reads SGHKS; CDR2 reads YYEKEE (reference sequence). Material for sequencing was peripheral blood. This chain links TRBV5-5 with TRBJ2-7; maybe TRBD1 (6 bases). The clonotype originates from a young man with active or convalescent COVID-19. The CDR3 protein is CASSPQGYEQYF. DNA of the CDR3: TGTGCCAGCAGTCCACAGGGATACGAGCAGTACTTC.